These 22 T cell receptor beta chains originate from one sample sequenced in a study of molecular identifiers for immune sequencing clone quantification. TCRdb itself ran the PCR reads through MiXCR, one entry per CDR3 protein. Of some 100,000 distinct CDR3 sequences detected, roughly a third appear once; the ten largest clones hold less than 5.5%. Sequences were obtained from naive CD8+ T cells from blood, with Jurkat cell RNA spiked in. Noted subset: FACS-sorted CD8+CD4-CCR7+CD45RA+ naive T cells. These receptors originate from a human donor in good health. Some libraries in this study had Jurkat cell RNA spiked in.

The rearrangement links TRBV21-1 to TRBJ2-2. TRBV21-1 is designated a pseudogene. The CDR3 runs to 11 residues. CDR3: CASSKAGELFF. The CDR3 DNA reads as TGTGCCAGCAGCAAAGCAGGGGAGCTGTTTTTT.

The V gene is TRBV19, the J gene TRBJ1-4, with D uncertain. Trimming pared 7 bases from V and 8 bases from J, leaving 17 bases between. The CDR3 runs to 14 residues. The germline V gene encodes CDR1 LNHDA and CDR2 SQIVND (reference sequence). The CDR3 region has the DNA TGTGCCAGTACCCCGATATCGGGAGGGGAAAAACTGTTTTTT. As protein: CASTPISGGEKLFF.

There are a few counts of this clonotype. The chain is built from TRBV12-3 or TRBV12-4 and TRBJ2-5; the match to TRBD2 covers 12 bases. Trimming took 5 bases from V and 1 from J; bases not matched to a gene: 5. This CDR3 is 16 amino acids long. CDR3 residues: CASSRTSGRFQETQYF. CDR3 DNA: TGTGCCAGCAGTCGTACTAGCGGGAGGTTCCAAGAGACCCAGTACTTC.

This clonotype was counted only a few times. The junction departs from the called germline gene at one end, perhaps through a read error. This chain uses TRBV14 with TRBJ2-5; D gene ambiguous. The V gene's germline CDR1 is SGHDN and CDR2 FVKESK. This CDR3 spans 17 amino acids. In nucleotides, the CDR3 is TGTGCCAGCAGCCAAGACACCCGGGTCCAGACCCAAGAGCCCCAGTACTTC. Translation gives CASSQDTRVQTQEPQYF.

The table lists this clonotype with a few counts. The chain joins TRBV12-3 or TRBV12-4 to TRBJ2-7; the D is unclear. The V end was cut by 2 bases, the J end by 3 bases, with 11 bases between. The CDR3 is 14 residues long. The CDR3 spells CASSLISPGYEQYF. CDR3 DNA: TGTGCCAGCAGTTTAATTTCCCCGGGCTACGAGCAGTACTTC.

This clonotype was recorded a few times. The gene calls are TRBV19 and TRBJ2-7; 9 bases line up with TRBD1. Germline lookup yields CDR1 LNHDA and CDR2 SQIVND (reference sequence). There are 14 residues in the CDR3. The J segment lost 7 bases and the V segment lost 7 bases, leaving 11 bases of the junction unmatched. CDR3 DNA sequence: TGTGCCAGTACAGTGACAGGGGGAGTTCGGGAGCAGTACTTC. This translates into CASTVTGGVREQYF. Looking up the rest from reference TRBV19 and TRBJ2-7 gives the full variable domain: DGGITQSPKYLFRKEGQNVTLSCEQNLNHDAMYWYRQDPGQGLRLIYYSQIVNDFQKGDIAEGYSVSREKKESFPLTVTSAQKNPTAFYLCASTVTGGVREQYFGPGTRLTVT.

This clonotype was counted ten times or more. V usage is TRBV29-1 and J usage is TRBJ2-5; D gene uncertain. V was clipped by 7 bases and J by 0 bases, with 12 bases between them. This CDR3 has 13 residues. The germline V gene encodes CDR1 SQVTM and CDR2 ANQGSEA. The CDR3 DNA is TGCAGCGCCGTGACTGGGTACCAAGAGACCCAGTACTTC. It specifies CSAVTGYQETQYF.

The sample holds one count of this clonotype. The J gene is TRBJ2-2, the V gene TRBV4-3; D not resolved. This CDR3 comprises 16 residues. CDR1 is LGHNA, CDR2 YSLEER, per germline. V was cut by 4 bases and J by 3 bases, with 15 bases left in between. In DNA form, the CDR3 reads TGCGCCAGCAGCCCTTGGGCTAGTGGGGACACCGGGGAGCTGTTTTTT. This translates into CASSPWASGDTGELFF.

Comments on this clonotype: It may be a read error: a sequence one base away is much more abundant. This rearrangement joins TRBV29-1 to TRBJ2-5; D unresolved. CDR1 and CDR2 (germline): SQVTM, ANQGSEA. The CDR3 is 13 residues long. DNA of the CDR3: TGCAGCCTATGGACCGAGTACCAAGAGCCCCAGTACTTC. It codes for CSLWTEYQEPQYF.

The rearrangement joins TRBV5-1 to TRBJ2-7, with 7 bases fitting TRBD1. V shed 5 bases, J shed 2 bases, and the junction held 7 bases outside the gene matches. CDR1 and CDR2 (germline): SGHRS, YFSETQ. There are 14 residues in the CDR3. The CDR3 region is CASSSGTAPYEQYF. The DNA for the CDR3 is TGCGCCAGCAGTTCCGGGACAGCCCCCTACGAGCAGTACTTC.

This clonotype occurred once. Just one base apart from a much larger clone, this may be a read error. Here the CDR3 DNA reads TGTGCCAGCAGCTTGGGGTTCGGACAGAGGCCCCAGCATTTT. Translation: CASSLGFGQRPQHF. V is TRBV7-6 and J is TRBJ1-5, with D maybe TRBD1 (6 bases). Trimming shortened V by 3 bases and J by 9 bases, and 15 bases separated the two germline ends. The CDR3 runs 14 residues. The V gene's germline CDR1 is SGHVS and CDR2 FNYEAQ.

This clonotype has at least ten counts. This sequence joins TRBV5-1 and TRBJ2-2, with D tentatively TRBD2 (6 bases). CDR1 SGHRS and CDR2 YFSETQ come from the germline V gene. The CDR3 spans 16 residues. Trimming cost V 0 bases and J 1 base, with 10 bases left between them. CDR3 in DNA: TGCGCCAGCAGCTTGGGGGGTAGCGGGAACACCGGGGAGCTGTTTTTT. Translated, it gives CASSLGGSGNTGELFF.

With respect to this clonotype: A read error may be the cause here, since a much bigger clone is one base away. This chain uses TRBV25-1 with TRBJ2-7, with D perhaps TRBD1 or TRBD2 (5 bases each). The germline CDR1 and CDR2 sequences are MGHDK and SYGVNS. V shed 5 bases and J shed 5 bases, with 16 bases lying between them. There are 14 residues in the CDR3. CDR3: CASSYPGRPHEQYF. CDR3 nucleotide sequence: TGTGCCAGCAGTTACCCGGGACGGCCCCACGAGCAGTACTTC.

The gene calls are TRBV28 and TRBJ1-6, with D uncertain. The CDR3 is 11 residues long. The germline V gene has CDR1 MDHEN and CDR2 SYDVKM. Trimming cost V 6 bases and J 7 bases, with 4 bases left between them. CDR3 coding DNA: TGTGCCAGCAGCCTCAATTCACCCCTCCACTTT. It translates to CASSLNSPLHF.

Comments on this clonotype: This may be a read error, as it is one base from a much larger clone. V is TRBV7-9 and J is TRBJ1-5; TRBD1 might be the D (6 bases). Looked up from germline, CDR1 is SEHNR and CDR2 is FQNEAQ (reference sequence). CDR3 length: 14 amino acids. In DNA form, the CDR3 reads TGTGCCAGCAGCAACAGACGGGACAATCAGCCCCGGCATTTT. Its translation is CASSNRRDNQPRHF.

At least ten counts were recorded for this clonotype. The chain joins TRBV5-4 to TRBJ2-7; D not certain. The CDR3 length is 11 residues. Trimming took 2 bases from V and 9 from J, leaving 9 bases between them. Germline V gene lookup returns CDR1 SGHNT and CDR2 YYREEE (reference sequence). This chain's CDR3 is CASSFGRRQYF. The DNA of the CDR3 is TGTGCCAGCAGCTTTGGGCGGAGGCAGTACTTC.

This clonotype occurred many times. The genes are TRBV27 and TRBJ2-1; TRBD1 might be the D (6 bases). The V and J ends lost 2 bases and 5 bases respectively, with 10 bases between them. Germline assignment: CDR1 MNHEY and CDR2 SMNVEV (reference sequence). The CDR3 extends over 14 amino acids. CDR3 sequence: CASSLRNRDNEQFF. In DNA, the CDR3 is TGTGCCAGCAGTTTACGGAACAGGGACAATGAGCAGTTCTTC.

This clonotype was seen many times. The gene calls are TRBV7-2 and TRBJ1-6, with TRBD1 as a possible D gene (5 bases). The CDR3 runs to 14 residues. Germline CDR1 SGHTA, CDR2 FQGNSA. Trimming stripped 5 bases from V and 7 bases from J, with 12 bases between. CDR3 sequence (DNA): TGTGCCAGCAGCCAGGGACCGTCAAATTCACCCCTCCACTTT. This codes for CASSQGPSNSPLHF.

This clonotype was seen many times. The chain recombines TRBV29-1 with TRBJ2-3; D gene uncertain. The germline CDR1 and CDR2 sequences are SQVTM and ANQGSEA. Trimming took 4 bases from V and 5 from J, leaving 7 bases between them. The CDR3 has 11 residues. CDR3 amino acids: CSVAMGDTQYF. The CDR3 nucleotides read TGCAGCGTTGCTATGGGAGATACGCAGTATTTT.

This clonotype was recorded once. A much larger clonotype is one base distant, so this may be a read error. This chain connects TRBV29-1 to TRBJ2-3; D not resolved. The CDR3 has 15 residues. Per germline, CDR1 SQVTM and CDR2 ANQGSEA. This CDR3 is CSAPRRTSFTDTQDF. For the CDR3, the DNA is TGCAGCGCCCCACGACGGACCTCCTTCACAGATACGCAGGATTTT.

V is TRBV29-1 and J is TRBJ2-7, with 7 bases matching TRBD2. The germline CDR1 and CDR2 sequences are SQVTM and ANQGSEA. This CDR3 comprises 13 residues. The trim removed 6 bases at V and 5 bases at J, leaving 10 bases unmatched. CDR3 amino acids: CSVVAGISNEQYF. CDR3 sequence (DNA): TGCAGCGTCGTAGCGGGTATTTCCAACGAGCAGTACTTC.

This rearrangement joins TRBV6-5 to TRBJ1-6, with 10 nucleotides matching TRBD1. Germline V CDR1 and CDR2: MNHEY, SVGAGI. V shed 2 bases and J 8 bases; nucleotides not matched to a gene: 0. The length of the CDR3 is 14 residues. The CDR3 here is CASSYGTGDSPLHF. The CDR3 nucleotides are TGTGCCAGCAGTTACGGGACAGGGGATTCACCCCTCCACTTT.